Below are 8 T cell receptor beta chains sequenced from a single sample in a study of OX40 agonist ivuxolimab in advanced cancers. The table came from immunoSEQ multiplex PCR; TCRdb's copy has only in-frame clones and leaves some out. The sample carries some 10,000 clones, over 55% recorded once. Sequences were derived from CD4+ or CD8+ T cells sorted from blood, sampled in a trial of the OX40 agonist ivuxolimab. These receptors came from an adult with an advanced solid tumor such as melanoma, head and neck, liver or kidney cancer.

V usage is TRBV4-2 and J usage is TRBJ1-3, with D hard to call. Germline CDR1 LGHNA, CDR2 YNFKEQ. The CDR3 extends over 13 amino acids. Trimming removed 2 bases from V and 3 bases from J, with 5 bases in between. The CDR3: CASSQKDGNTIYF. DNA for the CDR3: TGTGCCAGCAGCCAAAAAGATGGAAACACCATATATTTT.

This clone ranks as medium-sized. The chain combines TRBV10-2 with TRBJ2-1, with D possibly TRBD2 on 6 matching bases. Trimming pared 5 bases from V and 5 bases from J, leaving 10 bases between. CDR3 length equals 13 residues. Germline V gene lookup returns CDR1 WSHSY and CDR2 SAAADI. The CDR3 is CASSSGLDNEQFF. As DNA, the CDR3 is TGCGCCAGCAGTTCGGGACTCGACAATGAGCAGTTCTTC.

The chain combines TRBV6-1 with TRBJ2-3, with TRBD2 identical over 11 bases. Germline lookup yields CDR1 MNHNS and CDR2 SASEGT. The CDR3 runs 15 residues. Trimming took 9 bases from V and 5 from J; bases not matched to a gene: 10. The CDR3 nucleotides are TGTGCCAGTCTACCGTTAGCGGGAGGGGTAGATACGCAGTATTTT. Residues: CASLPLAGGVDTQYF.

V and J are TRBV9 and TRBJ1-2, with D tentatively TRBD1 (5 bases). The CDR3 loop spans 11 amino acids. Germline V gene lookup returns CDR1 SGDLS and CDR2 YYNGEE. The V and J ends lost 3 bases and 10 bases respectively, with 10 bases between them. CDR3 bases: TGTGCCAGCAGCGCGCTGGGGGACTACACCTTC. It codes for CASSALGDYTF.

This chain links TRBV6-5 with TRBJ2-3, with D hard to call. Between the trimmed V and J ends, which lost 9 bases and 9 bases, there was a span of 13 bases. CDR3 length equals 11 residues. CDR1 is MNHEY and CDR2 is SVGAGI in the germline V gene. The CDR3 sequence: CARMKTDTQYF. The CDR3 nucleotides are TGTGCCAGAATGAAGACGGACACGCAGTATTTT.

This rearrangement joins TRBV6-4 to TRBJ2-1; 8 positions match TRBD2. The CDR3 covers 15 residues. The junction had 4 bases not matched to a gene; V was cut back by 2 bases and J by 4 bases. Germline V gene data show CDR1 as MRHNA and CDR2 as SNTAGT. The CDR3 protein is CASSDRPSGYNEQFF. The CDR3 DNA reads TGTGCCAGCAGTGACAGGCCTAGCGGGTACAATGAGCAGTTCTTC.

This clone was seen ten or more times. This CDR3 is CASSLVPGGAYNEQFF. CDR3 DNA: TGTGCCAGCAGCTTAGTGCCGGGTGGGGCCTACAATGAGCAGTTCTTC. The V gene is TRBV11-2, the J gene TRBJ2-1; D ambiguous. This CDR3 comprises 16 residues. Germline assignment: CDR1 SGHAT and CDR2 FQNNGV. Trimming pared 1 base from V and 2 bases from J, leaving 12 bases between. Based on the CDR3 plus reference TRBV11-2 and TRBJ2-1, the full variable domain is EAGVAQSPRYKIIEKRQSVAFWCNPISGHATLYWYQQILGQGPKLLIQFQNNGVVDDSQLPKDRFSAERLKGVDSTLKIQPAKLEDSAVYLCASSLVPGGAYNEQFFGPGTRLTVL.

The chain carries TRBV7-6 and TRBJ2-7; D tentatively fits TRBD1 or TRBD2 (5 bases each). The V and J ends lost 3 bases and 3 bases respectively, with 9 bases between them. The germline V gene encodes CDR1 SGHVS and CDR2 FNYEAQ. CDR3 length: 13 amino acids. This CDR3 is CASSFGANYEQYF. The CDR3 nucleotides are TGTGCCAGCAGCTTCGGGGCCAACTACGAGCAGTACTTC.